This TCR beta chain was profiled in a study of cytomegalovirus exposure and HLA in healthy donors. The CDR3 spans 17 residues. V dropped 1 base and J dropped 4 bases, with 18 bases sitting between them. CDR1 LGHNA and CDR2 YSLEER come from the germline V gene. PCR employed 60 Vbeta and 13 Jbeta primers. Sequencing used immunoSEQ multiplex PCR; TCRdb keeps in-frame clones, though not all of them. Here the sample spans 150,000 to 200,000 clones, more than 75% being singletons. The TCR comes from a man aged 18-30 years in good health and CMV-seropositive. The rearrangement links TRBV4-3 to TRBJ2-3, with no clear D. Material: PBMCs. The CDR3 sequence: CASSQAAATRLADTQYF. DNA for the CDR3: TGCGCCAGCAGCCAAGCTGCAGCAACCCGCCTAGCAGATACGCAGTATTTT.